Listed here is a single T cell receptor beta chain. This clonotype was seen only a few times. Its antigen is not yet known. Per-base quality was not reported, and no clone a single base away is much larger than it. The sample originates from a study of T-cell reconstitution after alpha-beta-depleted transplantation in children listed by TCRdb under 2016. Describing the broader study: T-cell immune reconstitution after TCRalphabeta/CD19-depleted allogeneic hematopoietic cell transplantation in children was quantitatively tracked in the study by means of TCR repertoire profiling.

Libraries were constructed by PCR. The instrument was an Illumina HiSeq 2500. Molecular barcoding was employed in the preparation of TCR libraries, with unique molecular identifiers being used to normalize TCRbeta repertoire quantification. Using fastp at Q25 and MiXCR, TCRdb reprocessed the public reads and kept productive beta chains. Under each unique CDR3 protein, matching rows form one entry showing the most common genes and DNA. The sample has 700,000 to 950,000 distinct CDR3 sequences on record, 16% of them singletons. Approximately 5% of the sample is in the top ten clones. The germline V gene sets CDR1 to SGHRS and CDR2 to YFSETQ. The CDR3 starts with the cysteine, ends with the phenylalanine, and has 11 residues. This entry keeps only the CDR3 DNA: 33 bases, framed from base 1. V is pared back by 7 bases and J by 3 bases, with 8 bases lying between the germline termini. Sample treatment or condition, as interpreted from the label and publication: allogeneic hematopoietic cell transplantation with graft depleted of TCRalphabeta T cells and CD19 B cells. The transplant recipients were children given TCRalphabeta/CD19-depleted allogeneic hematopoietic cell grafts.

The paper's findings and limits, for the study overall: In some patients, the high TCRbeta diversity seen at day 60 was put down to recipient T cells and intrathymic progenitors that had survived conditioning. The apparently early recovery of alphabetaT-cell counts about two months after transplant reportedly depended on only several hundred rapidly expanded clones that came from non-depleted graft cells. Hyperexpanded clone frequencies declined over subsequent months; after one year, T-cell counts and TCRbeta diversity were mostly attributed to newly produced T cells.

The receptor was isolated from a male patient between 10 and 17 years old who had a stem cell transplant for acute lymphoblastic leukemia, so the T cells may come from the graft donor. Sequenced material: PBMCs, mostly from graft donor cells, taken 360 days after TCRalphabeta/CD19-depleted stem cell transplant. The chain links TRBV5-1 with TRBJ2-7; tentative D gene TRBD2, with 6 bases matching. The DNA sequence follows: TGCGCCAGCGGGGACTTCTACGAGCAGTACTTC. Translated, it gives CASGDFYEQYF.